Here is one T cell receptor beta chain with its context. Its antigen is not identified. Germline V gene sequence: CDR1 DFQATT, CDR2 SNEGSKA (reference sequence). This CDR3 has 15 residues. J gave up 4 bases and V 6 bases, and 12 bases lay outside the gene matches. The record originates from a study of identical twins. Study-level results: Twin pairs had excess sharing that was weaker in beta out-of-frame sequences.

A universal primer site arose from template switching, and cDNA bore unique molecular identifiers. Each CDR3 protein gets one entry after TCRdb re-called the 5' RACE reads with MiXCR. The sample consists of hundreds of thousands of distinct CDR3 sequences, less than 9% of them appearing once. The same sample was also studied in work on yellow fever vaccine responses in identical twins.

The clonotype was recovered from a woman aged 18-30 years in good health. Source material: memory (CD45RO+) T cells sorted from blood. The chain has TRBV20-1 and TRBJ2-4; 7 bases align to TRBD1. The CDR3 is CSAPVTGTEKNIQYF. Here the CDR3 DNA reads TGCAGTGCCCCAGTTACCGGGACAGAAAAAAACATTCAGTACTTC.